This TCR beta chain was recovered during a study of cytomegalovirus exposure and HLA in healthy donors. Background on the study: Among the 300 to 450 genotyped donors, more than 70% were placed in the Caucasian-associated ancestry cluster.

Trimming cost V 4 bases and J 2 bases; bases outside gene matches: 16. Germline V gives CDR1 SGHRS, CDR2 YFSETQ. The CDR3 extends over 18 amino acids. On this clone: Its specificity is unknown.

Study-wide results and limits: HLA allele associations emerged for around 15,000 TCR beta sequences in a later analysis, at 0.05 false discovery rate.

Researchers ran the PCR with 60 Vbeta and 13 Jbeta primers. Assay: immunoSEQ multiplex PCR; the TCRdb copy retains only in-frame clones and omits some. Of 150,000 or so clones in the sample, about 79% were seen once. The chain recombines TRBV5-1 with TRBJ2-3, with 7 bases matching TRBD1. The specimen sequenced was PBMCs. This receptor was identified in a man between 50 and 59 years old in good health and CMV-seropositive. CDR3 sequence: CASSIPGQSARNTDTQYF. The CDR3 nucleotides are TGCGCCAGCAGCATACCGGGACAGAGCGCACGAAACACAGATACGCAGTATTTT.